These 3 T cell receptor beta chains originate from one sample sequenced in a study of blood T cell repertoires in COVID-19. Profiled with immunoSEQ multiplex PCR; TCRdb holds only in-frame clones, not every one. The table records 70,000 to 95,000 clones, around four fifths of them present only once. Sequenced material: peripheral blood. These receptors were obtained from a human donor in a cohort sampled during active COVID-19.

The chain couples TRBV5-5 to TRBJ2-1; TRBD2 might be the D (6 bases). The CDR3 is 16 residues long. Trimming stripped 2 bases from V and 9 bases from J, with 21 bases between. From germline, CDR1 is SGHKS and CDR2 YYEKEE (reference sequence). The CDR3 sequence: CASSLYFGGQGGEQFF. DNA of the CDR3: TGTGCCAGCAGCTTATATTTTGGTGGGCAGGGAGGTGAGCAGTTCTTC.

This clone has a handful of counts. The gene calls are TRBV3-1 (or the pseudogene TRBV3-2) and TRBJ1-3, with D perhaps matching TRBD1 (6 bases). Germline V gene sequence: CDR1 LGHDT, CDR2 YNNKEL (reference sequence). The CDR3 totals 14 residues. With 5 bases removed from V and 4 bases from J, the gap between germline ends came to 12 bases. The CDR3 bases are TGTGCCAGCAGCACACAGGGTCCCGGAAACACCATATATTTT. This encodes CASSTQGPGNTIYF.

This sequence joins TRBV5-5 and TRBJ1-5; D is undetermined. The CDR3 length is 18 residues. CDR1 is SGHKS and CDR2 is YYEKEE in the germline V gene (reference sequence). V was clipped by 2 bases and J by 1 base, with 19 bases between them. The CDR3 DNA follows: TGTGCCAGCAGCTTAGAGCCTTCAAGCGCTTTCAGCAATCAGCCCCAGCATTTT. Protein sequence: CASSLEPSSAFSNQPQHF.